Listed here are 6 T cell receptor beta chains from one sample, sequenced in a study of T cells in localized non-small cell lung cancer. Sequenced by immunoSEQ multiplex PCR; TCRdb stores in-frame clones only, minus some. Among over 20,000 clones, 80% to 95% were seen once, and the ten largest hold roughly 4.1%. Sequenced material: peripheral blood, taken before any cancer treatment. All receptors come from a female donor aged 60 or older with stage II squamous cell lung carcinoma.

This chain connects TRBV6-5 to TRBJ2-7, with 9 bases that match TRBD1. Germline CDR1 is MNHEY and CDR2 is SVGAGI. The CDR3 spans 16 residues. J was trimmed by 3 bases and V by 4 bases; bases with no gene match: 10. CDR3 in amino acids: CASSSRGGTGSYEQYF. In DNA, the CDR3 is TGTGCCAGCAGTTCAAGGGGGGGGACAGGGAGCTACGAGCAGTACTTC.

The chain recombines TRBV11-2 with TRBJ2-5; 8 nucleotides agree with TRBD2. The CDR3 sequence is 14 residues long. V trimming: 3 bases; J trimming: 2 bases; junction bases outside the gene matches: 2. The V gene's germline CDR1 is SGHAT and CDR2 FQNNGV. For the CDR3, the DNA is TGTGCCAGCAGCTTCGGGGGGGCTCAAGAGACCCAGTACTTC. This codes for CASSFGGAQETQYF.

The V call is TRBV5-1, the J call TRBJ2-7; 7 nucleotides agree with TRBD2. V dropped 1 base and J dropped 7; count of bases not matched to a gene: 17. The CDR3 totals 17 residues. Germline loops: CDR1 SGHRS, CDR2 YFSETQ. This chain's CDR3 is CASSLPGEGMGTREQYF. The CDR3 DNA is TGCGCCAGCAGCTTGCCTGGGGAGGGGATGGGCACTAGAGAGCAGTACTTC.

This sequence joins TRBV6-5 and TRBJ2-7; the D gene is possibly TRBD2 (5 bases). CDR3 length equals 13 residues. CDR1 and CDR2 from the germline V gene are MNHEY and SVGAGI. V was trimmed by 6 bases and J by 6 bases, leaving 15 bases between them. The CDR3 DNA reads as TGTGCCAGCAGATCCCGGGGTGGGATCGAGCAGTACTTC. It encodes CASRSRGGIEQYF.

V is TRBV5-4 and J is TRBJ2-3; D is unclear. The length of the CDR3 is 13 residues. Between the trimmed V and J ends, which lost 0 bases and 1 base, there was a span of 3 bases. Per germline, CDR1 SGHNT and CDR2 YYREEE (reference sequence). CDR3 amino acids: CASSLAGTDTQYF. The CDR3 DNA reads as TGTGCCAGCAGCTTGGCCGGCACAGATACGCAGTATTTT.

CDR3 protein: CASSAQGAGANVLTF. The CDR3 DNA follows: TGTGCCAGCAGCGCACAGGGGGCTGGGGCCAACGTCCTGACTTTC. This chain joins TRBV7-2 and TRBJ2-6; 8 positions match TRBD1. CDR1 is SGHTA, CDR2 FQGNSA, per germline. The CDR3 runs to 15 residues. The V and J ends lost 5 bases and 2 bases, in that order; junction bases with no gene match: 2.